A single sample is the source of the 26 T cell receptor beta chains below, sequenced in a study of blood T cells in healthy people across ages. Through a sample-barcoded 5' primer and a J-beta primer mix, a second PCR was run for roughly 6 to 12 cycles. From the 5' RACE reads, TCRdb called clonotypes with MiXCR, one entry per CDR3 protein. Found here are roughly 1.5 million distinct CDR3 sequences, 42% of them singletons; the top ten hold approximately 4.1%. Sequenced sample: blood. The receptors were gathered from a woman between 18 and 29 years old in good health.

V and J are TRBV7-2 and TRBJ2-3; either TRBD1 or TRBD2 may supply D (6 bases each). The V end was cut by 5 bases, the J end by 1 base, with 16 bases between. This CDR3 spans 16 amino acids. The germline V gene encodes CDR1 SGHTA and CDR2 FQGNSA. CDR3 loop: CASSLLGGRGTDTQYF. The CDR3 coding sequence is TGTGCCAGCAGCCTCCTTGGGGGGCGTGGCACAGATACGCAGTATTTT.

There are a few counts of this clonotype. Written as DNA, the CDR3 is TGCAGTGCGGTTTCGTCGGGGCCACAGTACTTC. It specifies CSAVSSGPQYF. The V call is TRBV20-1, the J call TRBJ2-7; D assignment may be TRBD1 or TRBD2 (5 bases each). The V gene lost 6 bases and the J gene lost 10 bases, with 16 bases spanning the gap. The length of the CDR3 is 11 residues. Germline loops: CDR1 DFQATT, CDR2 SNEGSKA (reference sequence).

J is TRBJ2-1 and V is TRBV4-1; a weak D match, TRBD2 (6 bases). V gave up 8 bases and J gave up 9 bases, with 14 bases separating them. The V gene's germline CDR1 is MGHRA and CDR2 YSYEKL. The CDR3 has 12 residues. CDR3 DNA sequence: TGCGCCAGCTTAGGGCGGGGCACTGAGCAGTTCTTC. Protein: CASLGRGTEQFF.

This clonotype was detected only a few times. The junction shows a germline mismatch at one end, possibly a read error. The chain links TRBV6-5 to TRBJ2-5; tentatively, D is TRBD2 (6 bases). Germline CDR1 MNHEY, CDR2 SVGAGI. This CDR3 has 13 amino acids. In DNA form, the CDR3 reads TGCGCTTCAGGAGGGCGACTCCAAGAGACCCAGTACTTC. This translates into CASGGRLQETQYF.

The V gene is TRBV9, the J gene TRBJ2-1; D possibly corresponds to TRBD1 (5 bases). Trimming left V 1 base short and J 5 bases short, with 13 bases between. Germline-derived CDR1 and CDR2 are SGDLS and YYNGEE. CDR3 length equals 15 residues. The CDR3 DNA is TGTGCCAGCAGCGTAACAGGTAGCCCCGACAATGAGCAGTTCTTC. Its translation: CASSVTGSPDNEQFF.

This clonotype was seen many times. The J gene is TRBJ2-7, the V gene TRBV25-1, with unresolved D. The germline V and J ends were trimmed by 6 bases and 4 bases, with 7 bases remaining between them. The germline CDR1 and CDR2 sequences are MGHDK and SYGVNS. The CDR3 is 11 amino acids. The CDR3 nucleotides are TGTGCCAGCAGCGGAGCTTACGAGCAGTACTTC. As protein: CASSGAYEQYF.

The rearrangement links TRBV6-5 to TRBJ2-2, with D uncertain. The CDR3 totals 16 residues. Germline assignment: CDR1 MNHEY and CDR2 SVGAGI. V lost 0 bases, J lost 0 bases, and 8 bases lay in between. The CDR3 region has the DNA TGTGCCAGCAGTTACTCGATCTTTACGAACACCGGGGAGCTGTTTTTT. This sequence encodes CASSYSIFTNTGELFF.

The V and J genes are TRBV4-3 and TRBJ2-3; D not certain. V shed 1 base and J shed 7 bases, with 12 bases lying between them. Per germline, CDR1 LGHNA and CDR2 YSLEER. The CDR3 contains 14 residues. The CDR3 protein is CASSQVPSGNTQYF. CDR3 nucleotide sequence: TGCGCCAGCAGCCAAGTTCCTTCTGGTAATACGCAGTATTTT.

CDR3 in amino acids: CASRVRGALHGEQYF. The CDR3 DNA sequence: TGCGCCAGCAGGGTAAGGGGAGCCCTACACGGCGAGCAGTACTTC. The chain links TRBV5-1 to TRBJ2-7; D tentatively reads TRBD1 or TRBD2 (5 bases each). V shed 5 bases and J shed 6 bases, with 21 bases lying between them. Germline V gives CDR1 SGHRS, CDR2 YFSETQ. This CDR3 comprises 15 residues.

This clonotype was counted a few times. Relative to the germline gene, one junction end is altered; a read error may explain this. The rearrangement links TRBV5-1 to TRBJ1-1; D may be TRBD1 (5 bases). The CDR3 totals 15 residues. CDR1 is SGHRS, CDR2 YFSETQ, per germline. The CDR3, as DNA: TGTGCCAGCAGCGGCCGGGACCGAGGAAACACTGAAGCTTTCTTT. The encoded protein is CASSGRDRGNTEAFF. Full variable domain (outside the CDR3, taken from reference TRBV5-1 and TRBJ1-1): KAGVTQTPRYLIKTRGQQVTLSCSPISGHRSVSWYQQTPGQGLQFLFEYFSETQRNKGNFPGRFSGRQFSNSRSEMNVSTLELGDSALYLCASSGRDRGNTEAFFGQGTRLTVV.

This rearrangement joins TRBV7-2 to TRBJ2-7; a possible D gene is TRBD1 (6 bases). V was trimmed by 1 base and J by 5 bases, leaving 18 bases between them. The germline gives CDR1 SGHTA, CDR2 FQGNSA. CDR3 length: 16 residues. The CDR3 sequence is CASSLVGLQGFNEQYF. The CDR3 DNA sequence: TGTGCCAGCAGCTTAGTTGGGCTACAGGGCTTCAACGAGCAGTACTTC.

A note on this clonotype: A much larger clone differs from this one at a single base, so this may be a read error. This chain joins TRBV7-2 and TRBJ2-3; maybe TRBD2 (6 bases). The CDR3 contains 14 residues. V dropped 2 bases and J dropped 2 bases, with 8 bases sitting between them. Germline V gene data show CDR1 as SGHTA and CDR2 as FQGNSA. In DNA form, the CDR3 reads TGTGCCAGCAGCTTACGGACTACCACAGATACGCAGTATTTT. It yields the protein CASSLRTTTDTQYF.

This clonotype has only a few counts. J is TRBJ2-5 and V is TRBV29-1; the match to TRBD1 covers 12 bases. Germline lookup yields CDR1 SQVTM and CDR2 ANQGSEA. Unmatched junction bases numbered 15, after V lost 8 bases and J lost 11 bases. The CDR3 sequence is 14 residues long. The CDR3 region is CSFVRDRGRNEQYF. CDR3 DNA sequence: TGCAGCTTTGTTAGGGACAGGGGGCGCAATGAGCAGTACTTC.

This chain's CDR3 is CASSSGTKLFYTF. The CDR3 DNA sequence: TGTGCCAGCAGCTCAGGGACCAAACTTTTCTACACCTTC. This chain links TRBV7-9 with TRBJ1-2; D perhaps matches TRBD1 (5 bases). CDR3 length: 13 amino acids. Deletions cut 4 bases from V and 10 bases from J, with 16 bases between. Germline V gene sequence: CDR1 SEHNR, CDR2 FQNEAQ (reference sequence).

The V gene is TRBV20-1, the J gene TRBJ2-1; D perhaps matches TRBD2 (8 bases). The V end was cut by 1 base, the J end by 3 bases, with 16 bases between. CDR3 length: 16 amino acids. Germline V gives CDR1 DFQATT, CDR2 SNEGSKA (reference sequence). The CDR3 bases are TGCAGTGCTAGAGGCGGGAGGCAGGGGGACTACAATGAGCAGTTCTTC. It specifies CSARGGRQGDYNEQFF.

The rearrangement links TRBV7-9 to TRBJ2-7; possibly TRBD1 for D (6 bases). Germline values: CDR1 SEHNR, CDR2 FQNEAQ (reference sequence). This CDR3 contains 13 residues. Trimming pared 7 bases from V and 4 bases from J, leaving 14 bases between. Here the CDR3 DNA reads TGTGCCAGCACCTCGACCCAGGGGTACGAGCAGTACTTC. This translates into CASTSTQGYEQYF.

This clonotype has just a few counts. The CDR3 here is CASSESGGEAFF. The DNA of the CDR3 is TGTGCCAGCAGTGAATCGGGGGGTGAAGCTTTCTTT. The chain carries TRBV25-1 and TRBJ1-1; a weak D match, TRBD1 (5 bases). The CDR3 spans 12 residues. The germline V gene has CDR1 MGHDK and CDR2 SYGVNS. V was pared by 1 base and J by 7 bases, with 7 bases between.

This clonotype occurred once. A read error may account for a junction end that differs from germline. The chain has TRBV5-5 and TRBJ1-5; a weak D match, TRBD1 (6 bases). Germline V gene sequence: CDR1 SGHKS, CDR2 YYEKEE (reference sequence). The CDR3 is made up of 15 amino acids. The CDR3 region is CASSGTGSSNQPRHF. The CDR3 region has the DNA TGTGCCAGCAGCGGAACAGGGTCTAGCAATCAGCCCCGGCATTTT.

The chain carries TRBV20-1 and TRBJ2-5; no definite D call. Germline V lookup: CDR1 DFQATT, CDR2 SNEGSKA (reference sequence). The CDR3 contains 13 residues. V lost 2 bases and J 11 bases, leaving 18 bases between the germline ends. For the CDR3, the DNA is TGCAGTGCTAGATTAGCTACCGGCAATGAGCAGTACTTC. This sequence encodes CSARLATGNEQYF.

This clonotype was seen a few times. The V and J genes are TRBV3-1 and TRBJ2-7; D might be TRBD1 (6 bases). V was cut by 3 bases and J by 2 bases, with 14 bases left in between. The CDR3 length is 15 residues. Per the germline V gene, CDR1 is LGHDT and CDR2 is YNNKEL (reference sequence). The chain's CDR3 is CASSHLYRATYEQYF. The CDR3 DNA follows: TGTGCCAGCAGCCATCTCTACAGGGCCACCTACGAGCAGTACTTC.

The chain is built from TRBV6-5 and TRBJ2-3; D gene ambiguous. The CDR3 totals 11 residues. The V and J ends lost 5 bases and 8 bases respectively, with 8 bases between them. CDR1 is MNHEY and CDR2 is SVGAGI in the germline V gene. This CDR3 reads CASSHRGTQYF. In nucleotides, the CDR3 is TGTGCCAGCAGTCACCGTGGTACGCAGTATTTT.

The genes are TRBV15 and TRBJ2-1; D perhaps matches TRBD2 (6 bases). CDR1 LNHNV and CDR2 YYDKDF come from the germline V gene (reference sequence). V was clipped by 1 base and J by 6 bases, with 10 bases between them. The CDR3 contains 14 residues. CDR3: CATSRGLAVNEQFF. The DNA of the CDR3 is TGTGCCACCAGCAGAGGGTTAGCGGTCAATGAGCAGTTCTTC.

This clonotype was found a few times. V gene TRBV6-5 combines with J gene TRBJ2-1; TRBD2 aligns across 9 bases. With V trimmed by 6 bases and J by 6 bases, 6 bases remained unmatched. Germline-derived CDR1 and CDR2 are MNHEY and SVGAGI. CDR3 length: 14 residues. The CDR3 sequence is CASRVSGRLNEQFF. The DNA for the CDR3 is TGTGCCAGCAGGGTTAGCGGGAGACTCAATGAGCAGTTCTTC.

Regarding this clonotype: This may be a read error: a much more frequent sequence differs by one nucleotide. J is TRBJ2-3 and V is TRBV7-9, with 8 nucleotides matching TRBD2. The CDR3 has 17 amino acids. Germline CDR1 SEHNR, CDR2 FQNEAQ (reference sequence). DNA for the CDR3: TGTGCCAACAGCTTAGGTGATCTAGCGGGCAGCACAGATACGCAGTATTTT. Its translation is CANSLGDLAGSTDTQYF.

This clonotype was found a few times. The chain carries TRBV5-6 and TRBJ2-3; D is tentatively TRBD1 or TRBD2 (6 bases each). Trimming took 4 bases from V and 2 from J, leaving 11 bases between them. The CDR3 consists of 14 residues. The germline CDR1 and CDR2 sequences are SGHDT and YYEEEE. Here the CDR3 DNA reads TGTGCCAGCAGCGTAAGGGGGGCCACAGATACGCAGTATTTT. Translating gives CASSVRGATDTQYF.

This clonotype has at least ten counts. The rearrangement uses TRBV12-3 or TRBV12-4 and TRBJ2-1; 11 nucleotides agree with TRBD2. V gave up 5 bases and J gave up 0 bases; unmatched junction bases: 6. CDR3 length equals 17 residues. CDR3 nucleotide sequence: TGTGCCAGCAGTCAGGACGGACTAGCGGGCTCCTACAATGAGCAGTTCTTC. Translation: CASSQDGLAGSYNEQFF.